This T cell receptor (beta chain) was sequenced in a study of T cell repertoires in ileal Crohn's disease. Study-level points and caveats: Compared with CD4 T cells, sorted CD8 cells carried more expanded clones.

The repertoire was sequenced with immunoSEQ multiplex PCR; TCRdb's copy has only in-frame clones and lacks some. This table has 6,000 to 8,500 clones, 81% appearing once. As regards this clone: Its target is not known.

Included were adult ileal or ileocolonic Crohn's patients indicated for ileocolonic resection. The V end lost 0 bases, the J end lost 1 base, and 18 bases lay between the germline ends. The germline gives CDR1 SQVTM, CDR2 ANQGSEA. The CDR3 spans 17 residues. The chain carries TRBV29-1 and TRBJ1-2; possibly TRBD1 for D (5 bases). The sequenced material came from ileal tissue. The clonotype originates from an adult with Crohn's disease. Here the CDR3 DNA reads TGCAGCGTTGAAGATAGCTCAATGGCAGGGATTAACTATGGCTACACCTTC. Its translation is CSVEDSSMAGINYGYTF.